This entry lists 9 T cell receptor beta chains sequenced from one sample in a study of shared clonotypes between healthy human individuals. TCRdb's table, derived via immunoSEQ multiplex PCR, lists solely in-frame clones and lacks some. The sample yields about 2 million clones, roughly 94% seen once. Cells designated naive CD8 were CD45RO-negative and were positively selected for CCR7, with terminally differentiated effector memory CD45RA+ cells excluded. Material for sequencing was naive CD8+ T cells sorted from blood. The receptors derive from a young man in good health.

For the CDR3, the DNA is TGTGCCTGGAGTGTACGGGAGGGCCGCGATCAGCCCCAGCATTTT. Translation gives CAWSVREGRDQPQHF. The V and J genes are TRBV30 and TRBJ1-5, with D uncertain. The ends were cut back, 0 bases at V and 5 bases at J, with 14 bases in the middle. Per germline, CDR1 GTSNPN and CDR2 SVGIG (reference sequence). The CDR3 loop spans 15 amino acids.

The rearrangement joins TRBV7-9 to TRBJ1-1; D gene uncertain. CDR1 is SEHNR, CDR2 FQNEAQ, per germline (reference sequence). With 1 base removed from V and 2 bases from J, the gap between germline ends came to 14 bases. The CDR3 has 16 amino acids. CDR3 in DNA: TGTGCCAGCAGCTTAGTAAGGCAGGAGAAAAACACTGAAGCTTTCTTT. Protein sequence: CASSLVRQEKNTEAFF.

The chain carries TRBV6-5 and TRBJ1-3; a possible D gene is TRBD1 (6 bases). Germline-derived CDR1 and CDR2 are MNHEY and SVGAGI. V lost 4 bases and J 9 bases, leaving 10 bases between the germline ends. The CDR3 spans 12 residues. As DNA, the CDR3 is TGTGCCAGCAGTTTGGACAGACTCACCATATATTTT. It translates to CASSLDRLTIYF.

The chain uses TRBV10-2 and TRBJ2-7; the match to TRBD2 covers 7 bases. V was pared by 3 bases and J by 5 bases, with 4 bases of the junction left unmatched. The CDR3 runs to 13 residues. Germline V gene lookup returns CDR1 WSHSY and CDR2 SAAADI. The CDR3 sequence: CASSEGGSNEQYF. The CDR3 coding sequence is TGCGCCAGCAGTGAAGGCGGGAGCAACGAGCAGTACTTC.

V usage is TRBV11-2 and J usage is TRBJ2-1, with unresolved D. Germline lookup yields CDR1 SGHAT and CDR2 FQNNGV. This CDR3 comprises 12 residues. V was trimmed by 2 bases and J by 6 bases, leaving 5 bases between them. CDR3 loop: CASSLRPNEQFF. In nucleotides, the CDR3 is TGTGCCAGCAGCTTAAGGCCCAATGAGCAGTTCTTC. The variable domain in full, with the rest retrieved from reference TRBV11-2 and TRBJ2-1, is EAGVAQSPRYKIIEKRQSVAFWCNPISGHATLYWYQQILGQGPKLLIQFQNNGVVDDSQLPKDRFSAERLKGVDSTLKIQPAKLEDSAVYLCASSLRPNEQFFGPGTRLTVL.

On this clone itself: Other DNA sequences from this sample encode an identical CDR3 as well. V gene TRBV28 combines with J gene TRBJ2-7; 9 nucleotides match TRBD1. The CDR3 loop spans 15 amino acids. Looked up from germline, CDR1 is MDHEN and CDR2 is SYDVKM. V trimming: 1 base; J trimming: 2 bases; junction bases outside the gene matches: 3. CDR3 sequence (DNA): TGTGCCAGCAGTTTATCGGGGACAGGGACCTACGAGCAGTACTTC. It translates to CASSLSGTGTYEQYF.

This rearrangement joins TRBV12-2 to TRBJ1-5. TRBV12-2 is a listed pseudogene. The CDR3 is 15 amino acids. The CDR3: CASRLALGFYQPQHF. CDR3 nucleotides: TGTGCAAGTCGCTTAGCGCTTGGGTTTTATCAGCCCCAGCATTTT.

This clone occurred once. The chain employs TRBV5-4 and TRBJ2-5; TRBD2 might be the D (6 bases). CDR3 length: 12 residues. V was pared by 4 bases and J by 7 bases, with 11 bases between. Looked up from germline, CDR1 is SGHNT and CDR2 is YYREEE (reference sequence). In DNA, the CDR3 is TGTGCCAGCAGCGAGGGAGGTGTGACCCAGTACTTC. It specifies CASSEGGVTQYF.

On this clone itself: The sample contains more than one DNA sequence encoding this CDR3. This chain links TRBV11-2 with TRBJ2-2; D gene unclear. Trimming took 5 bases from V and 6 from J, leaving 4 bases between them. CDR3 size: 11 residues. Germline V gene data show CDR1 as SGHAT and CDR2 as FQNNGV. The CDR3 protein is CASSLSGELFF. CDR3 nucleotide sequence: TGTGCCAGCAGCCTCTCCGGGGAGCTGTTTTTT.